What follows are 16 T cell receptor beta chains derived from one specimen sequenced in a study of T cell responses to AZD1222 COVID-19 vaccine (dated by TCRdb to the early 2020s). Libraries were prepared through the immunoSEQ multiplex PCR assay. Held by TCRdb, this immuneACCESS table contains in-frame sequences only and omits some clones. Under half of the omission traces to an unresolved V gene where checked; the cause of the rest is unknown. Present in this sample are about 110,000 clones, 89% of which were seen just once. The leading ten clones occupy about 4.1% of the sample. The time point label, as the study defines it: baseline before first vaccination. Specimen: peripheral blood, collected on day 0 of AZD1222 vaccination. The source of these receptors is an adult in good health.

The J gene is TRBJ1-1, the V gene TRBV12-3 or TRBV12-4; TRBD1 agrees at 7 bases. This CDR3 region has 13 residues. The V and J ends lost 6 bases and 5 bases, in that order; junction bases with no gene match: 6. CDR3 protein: CASRDRDGTEAFF. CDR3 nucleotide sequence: TGTGCCAGCAGAGACAGGGATGGGACTGAAGCTTTCTTT.

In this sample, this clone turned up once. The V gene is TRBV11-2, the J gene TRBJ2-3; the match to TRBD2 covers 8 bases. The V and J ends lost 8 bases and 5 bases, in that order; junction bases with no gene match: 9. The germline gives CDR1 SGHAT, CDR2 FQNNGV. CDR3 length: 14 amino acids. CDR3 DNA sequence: TGTGCCAGCCGACGGGGGGGGCTGGGAGATACGCAGTATTTT. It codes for CASRRGGLGDTQYF.

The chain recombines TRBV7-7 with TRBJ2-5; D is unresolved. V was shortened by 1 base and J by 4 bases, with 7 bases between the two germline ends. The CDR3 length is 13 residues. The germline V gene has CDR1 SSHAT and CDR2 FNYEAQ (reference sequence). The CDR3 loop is CASSLGVAETQYF. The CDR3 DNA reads TGTGCCAGCAGCTTAGGGGTTGCAGAGACCCAGTACTTC.

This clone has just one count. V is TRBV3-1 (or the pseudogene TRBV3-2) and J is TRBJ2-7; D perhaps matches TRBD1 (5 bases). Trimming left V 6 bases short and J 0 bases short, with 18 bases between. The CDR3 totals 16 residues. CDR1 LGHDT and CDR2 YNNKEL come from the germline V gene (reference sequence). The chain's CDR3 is CASRISNRTSSYEQYF. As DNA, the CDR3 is TGTGCCAGCAGGATTAGTAACAGGACGAGCTCCTACGAGCAGTACTTC.

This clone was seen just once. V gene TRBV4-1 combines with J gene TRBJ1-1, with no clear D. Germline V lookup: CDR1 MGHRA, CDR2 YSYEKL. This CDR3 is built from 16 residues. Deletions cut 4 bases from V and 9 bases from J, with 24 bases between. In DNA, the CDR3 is TGCGCCAGCAGCCCCGGGAGGCAGTTAGGAAGCCATAAAGCTTTCTTT. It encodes CASSPGRQLGSHKAFF.

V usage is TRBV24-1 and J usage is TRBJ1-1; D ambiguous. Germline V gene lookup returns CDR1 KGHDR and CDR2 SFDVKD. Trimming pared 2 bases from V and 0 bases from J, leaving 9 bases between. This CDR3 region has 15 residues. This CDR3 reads CATSDSRALNTEAFF. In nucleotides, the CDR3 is TGTGCCACCAGTGATTCCAGAGCCCTGAACACTGAAGCTTTCTTT.

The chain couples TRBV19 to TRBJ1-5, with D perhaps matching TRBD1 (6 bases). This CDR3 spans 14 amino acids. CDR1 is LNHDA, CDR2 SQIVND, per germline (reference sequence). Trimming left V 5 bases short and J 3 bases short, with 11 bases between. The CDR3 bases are TGTGCCAGTAGTCAGGGGATTCCCAATCAGCCCCAGCATTTT. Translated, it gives CASSQGIPNQPQHF.

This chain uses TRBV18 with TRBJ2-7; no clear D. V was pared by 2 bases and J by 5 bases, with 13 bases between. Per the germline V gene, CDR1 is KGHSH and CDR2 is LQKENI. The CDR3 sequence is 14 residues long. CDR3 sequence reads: CASSPTWGSDEQYF. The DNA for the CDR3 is TGTGCCAGCTCACCAACGTGGGGTTCCGACGAGCAGTACTTC.

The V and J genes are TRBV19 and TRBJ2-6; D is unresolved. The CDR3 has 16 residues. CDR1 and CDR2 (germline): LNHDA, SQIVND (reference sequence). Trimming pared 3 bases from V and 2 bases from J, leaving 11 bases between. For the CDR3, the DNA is TGTGCCAGTAGTATGGTGTGGACCCCTGGGGCCAACGTCCTGACTTTC. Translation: CASSMVWTPGANVLTF.

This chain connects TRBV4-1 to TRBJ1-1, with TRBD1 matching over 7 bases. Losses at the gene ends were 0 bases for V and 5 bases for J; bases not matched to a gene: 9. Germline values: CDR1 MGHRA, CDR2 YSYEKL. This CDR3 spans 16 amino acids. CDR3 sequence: CASSQDADRVRTEAFF. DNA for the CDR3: TGCGCCAGCAGCCAAGACGCCGACAGGGTAAGAACTGAAGCTTTCTTT.

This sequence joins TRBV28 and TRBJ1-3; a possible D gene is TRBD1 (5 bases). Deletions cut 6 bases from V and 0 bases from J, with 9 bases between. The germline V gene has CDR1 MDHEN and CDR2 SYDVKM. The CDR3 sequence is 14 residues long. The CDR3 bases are TGTGCCAGCAGCCCGGGGGGCTCTGGAAACACCATATATTTT. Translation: CASSPGGSGNTIYF.

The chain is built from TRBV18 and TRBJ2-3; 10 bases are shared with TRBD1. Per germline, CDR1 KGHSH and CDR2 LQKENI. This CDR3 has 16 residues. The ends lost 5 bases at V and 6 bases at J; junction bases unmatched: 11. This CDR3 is CASSSSGQGMGDTQYF. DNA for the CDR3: TGTGCCAGCTCATCATCGGGACAGGGGATGGGCGATACGCAGTATTTT.

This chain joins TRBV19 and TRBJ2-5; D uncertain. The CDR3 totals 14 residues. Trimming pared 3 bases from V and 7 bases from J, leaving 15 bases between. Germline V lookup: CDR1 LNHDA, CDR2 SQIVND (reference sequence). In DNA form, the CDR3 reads TGTGCCAGTAGTATGCTTGACGGCTCAAGGACCCAGTACTTC. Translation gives CASSMLDGSRTQYF.

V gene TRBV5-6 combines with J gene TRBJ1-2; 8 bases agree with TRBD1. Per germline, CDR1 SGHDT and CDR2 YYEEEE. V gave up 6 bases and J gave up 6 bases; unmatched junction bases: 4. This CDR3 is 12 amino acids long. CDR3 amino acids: CASNLQGDGYTF. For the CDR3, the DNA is TGTGCCAGCAACCTACAGGGGGATGGCTACACCTTC.

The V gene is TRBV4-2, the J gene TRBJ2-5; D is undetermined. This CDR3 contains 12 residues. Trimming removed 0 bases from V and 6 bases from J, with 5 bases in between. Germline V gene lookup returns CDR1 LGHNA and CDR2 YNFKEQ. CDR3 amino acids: CASSQDIQTQYF. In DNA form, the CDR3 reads TGTGCCAGCAGCCAAGATATACAGACCCAGTACTTC.

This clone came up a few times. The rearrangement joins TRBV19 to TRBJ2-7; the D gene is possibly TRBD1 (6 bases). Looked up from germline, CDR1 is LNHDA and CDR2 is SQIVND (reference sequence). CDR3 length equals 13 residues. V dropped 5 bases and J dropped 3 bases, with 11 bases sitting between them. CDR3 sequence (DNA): TGTGCCAGTAGTGGCCAGGGGATCTACGAGCAGTACTTC. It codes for CASSGQGIYEQYF.